This TCR beta chain derives from a study of blood T cell repertoires in COVID-19. Study-wide context: Samples of COVID-19 (acute and convalescent) were obtained from the United States, Italy and Spain. PBMCs, B-cell-depleted T cells, or T cells were the source of the cDNA or gDNA that made up the material.

The CDR3 consists of 19 residues. Germline lookup yields CDR1 SQVTM and CDR2 ANQGSEA. The V segment lost 0 bases and the J segment 4 bases; nucleotides outside the gene matches: 13. In the authors' workflow: Quantification of nucleated cells was approximated via reference gene primer amplification. Here immunoSEQ multiplex PCR was the method, and the copy in TCRdb shows in-frame clones only, minus some. D and trimming were read from the DNA, whereas the V and J calls and clone size are those reported in that table. The sample holds around 200,000 clones; roughly nine tenths are singletons and the top ten take around 20%.

The receptor comes from a man aged 65 to 79 with active or convalescent COVID-19. Sequenced: peripheral blood. The chain recombines TRBV29-1 with TRBJ2-2, with TRBD1 matching 11 bases. The CDR3 loop reads CSVEDSRDRGTRGTGELFF. For the CDR3, the DNA is TGCAGCGTTGAAGATTCAAGGGACAGGGGGACCCGGGGCACCGGGGAGCTGTTTTTT.